Listed here is a single TCR beta chain. Its antigen target is currently unknown. No much larger clone is present one base from it, and per-base qualities are unavailable. The CDR3 contains 14 residues, cysteine and phenylalanine counted. Just CDR3 DNA is preserved here, 42 bases in frame from base 1. This sample is part of a study of T cell changes during pregnancy in multiple sclerosis (dated by TCRdb to the late 2010s). Regarding the study in general: The study examined how the T cell repertoire changed over the course of pregnancy in women with multiple sclerosis.

The library was obtained by the immunoSEQ multiplex PCR assay. Not all clones reach the TCRdb copy of this immuneACCESS table, which keeps in-frame sequences only. Checked studies attribute under half of the gap to unresolved V genes and leave the rest unexplained. This sample is represented by roughly 87,000 clones; about nine tenths of them were singletons. The ten largest clones capture 3.5% of the sample. Material: PBMCs, obtained in the first trimester of pregnancy. The receptor was isolated from a female donor in good health, serving as a control in a pregnancy study. Some clones in this sample may be carry-over from other donors' samples. Recombination connected TRBV7-5 to TRBJ2-1; the DNA was not used to check the table's D call, TRBD1. TRBV7-5 is a pseudogene segment. In nucleotides, the sequence is TGTGTCACAACAGGGTCTAGTTCCTACAATGAGCAGTTCTTC. The resulting protein is CVTTGSSSYNEQFF.